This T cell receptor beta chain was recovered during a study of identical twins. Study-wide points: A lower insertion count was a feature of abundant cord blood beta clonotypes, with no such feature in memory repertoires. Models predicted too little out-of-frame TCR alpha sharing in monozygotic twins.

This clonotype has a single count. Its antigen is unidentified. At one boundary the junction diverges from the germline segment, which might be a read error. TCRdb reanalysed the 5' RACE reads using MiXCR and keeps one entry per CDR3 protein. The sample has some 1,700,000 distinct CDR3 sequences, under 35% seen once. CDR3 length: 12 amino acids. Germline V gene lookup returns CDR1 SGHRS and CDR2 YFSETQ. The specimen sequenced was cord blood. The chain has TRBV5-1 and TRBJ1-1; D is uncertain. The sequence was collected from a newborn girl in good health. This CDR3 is CAGSLAKTKAFF. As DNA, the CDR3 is TGCGCCGGCAGCTTGGCCAAGACAAAGGCTTTCTTT. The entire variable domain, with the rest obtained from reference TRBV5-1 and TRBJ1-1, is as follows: KAGVTQTPRYLIKTRGQQVTLSCSPISGHRSVSWYQQTPGQGLQFLFEYFSETQRNKGNFPGRFSGRQFSNSRSEMNVSTLELGDSALYLCAGSLAKTKAFFGQGTRLTVV.